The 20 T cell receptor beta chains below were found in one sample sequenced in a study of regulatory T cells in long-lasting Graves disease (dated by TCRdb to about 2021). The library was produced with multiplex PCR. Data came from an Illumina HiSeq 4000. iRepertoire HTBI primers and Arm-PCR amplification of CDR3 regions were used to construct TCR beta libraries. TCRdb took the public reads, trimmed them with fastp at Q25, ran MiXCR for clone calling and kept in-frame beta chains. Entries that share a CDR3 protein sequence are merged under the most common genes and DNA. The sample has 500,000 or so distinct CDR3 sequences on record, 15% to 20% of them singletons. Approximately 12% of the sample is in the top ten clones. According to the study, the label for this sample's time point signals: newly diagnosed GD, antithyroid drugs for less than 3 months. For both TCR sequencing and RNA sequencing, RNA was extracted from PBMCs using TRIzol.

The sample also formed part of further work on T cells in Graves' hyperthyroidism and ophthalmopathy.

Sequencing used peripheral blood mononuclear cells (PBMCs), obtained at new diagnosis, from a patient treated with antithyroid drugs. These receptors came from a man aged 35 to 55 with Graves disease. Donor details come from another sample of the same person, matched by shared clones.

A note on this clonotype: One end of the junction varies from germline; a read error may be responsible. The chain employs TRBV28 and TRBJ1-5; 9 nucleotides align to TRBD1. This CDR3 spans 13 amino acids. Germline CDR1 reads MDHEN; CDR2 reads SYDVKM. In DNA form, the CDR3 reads TGTGCCAGCAGTACAGGGGGCAAGCAGCCCCAGCATTTT. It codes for CASSTGGKQPQHF. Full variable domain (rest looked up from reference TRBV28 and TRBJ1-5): DVKVTQSSRYLVKRTGEKVFLECVQDMDHENMFWYRQDPGLGLRLIYFSYDVKMKEKGDIPEGYSVSREKKERFSLILESASTNQTSMYLCASSTGGKQPQHFGDGTRLSIL.

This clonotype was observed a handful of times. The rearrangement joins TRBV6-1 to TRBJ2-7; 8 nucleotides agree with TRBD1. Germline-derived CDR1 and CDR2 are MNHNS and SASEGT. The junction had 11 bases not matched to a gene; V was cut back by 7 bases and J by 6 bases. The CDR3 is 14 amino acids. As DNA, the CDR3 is TGTGCCAGCACCATGCGGACAGGGAGGCTCGAGCAGTACTTC. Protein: CASTMRTGRLEQYF.

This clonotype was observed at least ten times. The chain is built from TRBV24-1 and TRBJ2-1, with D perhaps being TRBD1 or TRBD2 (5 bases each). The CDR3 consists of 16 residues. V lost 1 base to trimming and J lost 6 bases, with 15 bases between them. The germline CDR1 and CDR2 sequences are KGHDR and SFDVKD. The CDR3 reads CATSDFRGTNPNEQFF. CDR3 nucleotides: TGTGCCACCAGTGATTTCCGTGGGACCAACCCCAATGAGCAGTTCTTC.

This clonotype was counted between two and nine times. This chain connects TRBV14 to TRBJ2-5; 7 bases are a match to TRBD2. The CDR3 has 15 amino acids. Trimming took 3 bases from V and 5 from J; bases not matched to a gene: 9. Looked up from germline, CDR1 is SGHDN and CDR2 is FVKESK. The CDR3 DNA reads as TGTGCCAGCAGCCAGGAGGGGAGGGGAGGCGAGACCCAGTACTTC. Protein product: CASSQEGRGGETQYF.

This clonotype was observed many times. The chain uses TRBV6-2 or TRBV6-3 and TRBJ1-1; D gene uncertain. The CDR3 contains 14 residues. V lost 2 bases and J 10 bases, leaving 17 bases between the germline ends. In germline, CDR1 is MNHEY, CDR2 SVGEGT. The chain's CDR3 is CASSYRGNEDVAFF. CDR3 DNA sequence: TGTGCCAGCAGTTACCGAGGGAACGAGGACGTAGCTTTCTTT.

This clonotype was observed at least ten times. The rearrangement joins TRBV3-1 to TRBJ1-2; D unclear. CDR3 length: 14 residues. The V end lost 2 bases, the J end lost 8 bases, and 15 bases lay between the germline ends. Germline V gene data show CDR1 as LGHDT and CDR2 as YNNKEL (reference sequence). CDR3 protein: CASSQSVRALGYTF. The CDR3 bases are TGTGCCAGCAGCCAATCCGTCCGAGCCCTCGGCTACACCTTC.

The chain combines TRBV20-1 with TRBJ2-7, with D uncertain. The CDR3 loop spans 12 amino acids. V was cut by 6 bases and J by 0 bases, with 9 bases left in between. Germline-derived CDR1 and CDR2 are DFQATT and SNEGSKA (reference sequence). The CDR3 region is CSAIRSSYEQYF. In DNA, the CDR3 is TGCAGTGCAATCAGGAGCTCCTACGAGCAGTACTTC.

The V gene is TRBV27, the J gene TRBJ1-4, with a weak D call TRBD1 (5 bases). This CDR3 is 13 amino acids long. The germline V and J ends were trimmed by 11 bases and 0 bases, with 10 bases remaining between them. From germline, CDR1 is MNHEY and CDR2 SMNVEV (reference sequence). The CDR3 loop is CALLGATNEKLFF. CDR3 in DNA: TGTGCCCTTTTAGGGGCAACTAATGAAAAACTGTTTTTT.

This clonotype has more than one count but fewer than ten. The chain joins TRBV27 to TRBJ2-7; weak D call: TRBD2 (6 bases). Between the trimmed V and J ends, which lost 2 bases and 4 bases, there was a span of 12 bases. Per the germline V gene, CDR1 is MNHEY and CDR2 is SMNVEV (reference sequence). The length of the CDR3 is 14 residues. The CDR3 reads CASSLRGSLYEQYF. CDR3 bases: TGTGCCAGCAGTTTACGGGGGAGTCTTTACGAGCAGTACTTC.

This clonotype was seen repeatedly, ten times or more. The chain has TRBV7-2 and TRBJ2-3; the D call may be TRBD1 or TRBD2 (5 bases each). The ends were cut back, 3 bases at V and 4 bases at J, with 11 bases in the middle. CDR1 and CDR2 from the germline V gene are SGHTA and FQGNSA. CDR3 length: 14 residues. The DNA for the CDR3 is TGTGCCAGCAGCTTCGATAGGGGACCAGATACGCAGTATTTT. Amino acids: CASSFDRGPDTQYF.

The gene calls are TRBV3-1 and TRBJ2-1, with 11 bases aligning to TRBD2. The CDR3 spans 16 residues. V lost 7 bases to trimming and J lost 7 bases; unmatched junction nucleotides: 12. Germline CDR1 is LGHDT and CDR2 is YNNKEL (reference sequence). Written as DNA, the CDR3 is TGTGCCAGCACTTTAGCGGGAGGGCCTTTAAGGAATGAGCAGTTCTTC. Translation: CASTLAGGPLRNEQFF.

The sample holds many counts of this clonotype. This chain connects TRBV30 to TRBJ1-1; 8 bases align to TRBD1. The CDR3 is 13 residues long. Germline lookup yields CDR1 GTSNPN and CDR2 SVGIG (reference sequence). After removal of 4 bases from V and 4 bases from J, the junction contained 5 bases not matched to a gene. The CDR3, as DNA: TGTGCCTGGAACTACGGACAGGGCACTGAAGCTTTCTTT. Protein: CAWNYGQGTEAFF.

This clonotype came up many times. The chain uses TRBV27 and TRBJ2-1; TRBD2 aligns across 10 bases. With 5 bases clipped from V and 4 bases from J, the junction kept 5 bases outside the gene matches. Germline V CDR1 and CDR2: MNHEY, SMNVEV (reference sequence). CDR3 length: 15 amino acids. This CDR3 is CASSHSGRPYNEQFF. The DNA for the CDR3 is TGTGCCAGCAGTCATAGCGGGAGGCCTTACAATGAGCAGTTCTTC.

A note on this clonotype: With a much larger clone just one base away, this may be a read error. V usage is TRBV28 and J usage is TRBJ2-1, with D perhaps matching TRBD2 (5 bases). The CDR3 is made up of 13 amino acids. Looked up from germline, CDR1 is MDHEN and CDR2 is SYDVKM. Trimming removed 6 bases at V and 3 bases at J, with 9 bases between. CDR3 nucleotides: TGTGCCAGCAGATTGGACTTCTACAATGAGCAGTTCTTC. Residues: CASRLDFYNEQFF.

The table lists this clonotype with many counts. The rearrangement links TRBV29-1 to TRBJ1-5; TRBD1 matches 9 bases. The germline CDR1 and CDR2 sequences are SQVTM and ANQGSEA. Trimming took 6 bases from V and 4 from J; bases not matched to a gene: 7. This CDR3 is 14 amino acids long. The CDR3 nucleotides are TGCAGCGTGCTGACAGGGGGAGTAAATCAGCCCCAGCATTTT. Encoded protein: CSVLTGGVNQPQHF.

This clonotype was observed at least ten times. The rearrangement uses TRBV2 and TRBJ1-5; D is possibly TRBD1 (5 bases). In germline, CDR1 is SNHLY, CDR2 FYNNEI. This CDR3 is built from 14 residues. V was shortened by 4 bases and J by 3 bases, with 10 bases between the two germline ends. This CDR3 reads CASSVGGSNQPQHF. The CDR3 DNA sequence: TGTGCCAGCAGTGTCGGGGGATCCAATCAGCCCCAGCATTTT.

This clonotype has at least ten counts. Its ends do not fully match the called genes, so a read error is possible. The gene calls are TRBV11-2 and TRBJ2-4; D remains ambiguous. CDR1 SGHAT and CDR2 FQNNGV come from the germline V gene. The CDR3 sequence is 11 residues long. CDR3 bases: TGTGCCAGCAGCTTCAAAGACATTCAGTACTTC. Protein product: CASSFKDIQYF.

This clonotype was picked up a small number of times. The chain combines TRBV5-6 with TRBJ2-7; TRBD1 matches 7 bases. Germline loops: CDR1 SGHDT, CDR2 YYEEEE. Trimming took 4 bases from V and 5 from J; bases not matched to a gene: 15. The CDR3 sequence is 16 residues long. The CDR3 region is CASSPVDRTPRNEQYF. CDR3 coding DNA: TGTGCCAGCAGCCCTGTGGACAGGACTCCTCGGAACGAGCAGTACTTC.

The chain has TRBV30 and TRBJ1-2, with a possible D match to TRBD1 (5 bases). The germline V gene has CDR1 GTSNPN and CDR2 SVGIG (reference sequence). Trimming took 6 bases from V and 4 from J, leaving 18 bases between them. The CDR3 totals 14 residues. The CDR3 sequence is CACSQGPSGYGYTF. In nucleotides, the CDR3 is TGTGCCTGTTCCCAGGGACCTTCGGGCTATGGCTACACCTTC.

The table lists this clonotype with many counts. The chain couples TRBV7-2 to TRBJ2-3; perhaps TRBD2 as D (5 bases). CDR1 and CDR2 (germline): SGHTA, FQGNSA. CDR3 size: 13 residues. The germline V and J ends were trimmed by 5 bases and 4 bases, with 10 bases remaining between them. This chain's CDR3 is CASSPTAADTQYF. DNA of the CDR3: TGTGCCAGCAGCCCAACAGCGGCAGATACGCAGTATTTT.